This T cell receptor (beta chain) was sequenced for a study of identical twins. Germline V gene lookup returns CDR1 ENHRY and CDR2 SYGVKD. Between the trimmed V and J ends, which lost 3 bases and 7 bases, there was a span of 13 bases. The CDR3 length is 13 residues. TCRdb reprocessed the 5' RACE reads via MiXCR and lists one record per CDR3 protein. Counted here are approximately 690,000 distinct CDR3 sequences, 6% to 6.5% occurring once; the ten biggest clones make up about 1.8%. The origin of this receptor is a man aged 18 to 35 in good health. Source material: naive T cells sorted from blood. The chain employs TRBV10-3 and TRBJ2-7; either TRBD1 or TRBD2 may fit D (6 bases each). CDR3 sequence: CAISDRGVGEQYF. The DNA of the CDR3 is TGTGCCATCAGTGATAGGGGGGTAGGGGAGCAGTACTTC.